This TCR beta chain was documented in a study of blood T cells in healthy people across ages. Sample donors were healthy Caucasian individuals that came from Russia, aged about 6 to 95. This clonotype was seen more than once but under ten times. The junction departs from germline at one end; a sequencing error may be responsible. Next came a second PCR, run for about 7 to 12 cycles, which used a sample-barcoded 5' primer along with a J-beta primer mix. In TCRdb, the 5' RACE reads were re-called with MiXCR into one record per CDR3 protein. The sample holds roughly 1.5 million distinct CDR3 sequences, under 55% seen once. The CDR3 contains 14 residues. Germline lookup yields CDR1 DFQATT and CDR2 SNEGSKA (reference sequence).

The TCR comes from a young woman in good health. The V call is TRBV20-1, the J call TRBJ1-1; D is possibly TRBD1 (6 bases). Sample: blood. This CDR3 reads CSTRDGRGWTEAFF. The CDR3 DNA is TGCAGTACTAGAGACGGCAGGGGTTGGACTGAAGCTTTCTTT.